This entry concerns a single T cell receptor beta chain. Its cognate antigen is unknown. The sample belongs to a study of CXCR3-negative and CXCR3-positive naive CD8 T cells. Study-level points and caveats: A higher hydrophobicity marked the TRB CDR3s of CXCR3-positive naive cells versus CXCR3-negative naive cells.

In preparing the TRB cDNA libraries, 5' RACE with UMI labels was used. Following a re-call of the 5' RACE reads, TCRdb has one entry per CDR3 protein and lacks DNA. The clone table shows some 150,000 distinct CDR3 sequences, with the ten largest holding 0.4% to 0.45%. This CDR3 region has 15 residues. Germline V gene lookup returns CDR1 MGHRA and CDR2 YSYEKL. This sequence joins TRBV4-1 and TRBJ1-5; as DNA is missing, the TRBD1 call by TCRdb cannot be tested. The sequencing input was naive CXCR3+ CD8+ T cells from blood. The subset: CD45RO-CCR7+CD27+CD95- naive CD8+ T cells expressing CXCR3 (TNR3+). The clonotype originates from a human donor in good health. Some clones in this sample may be carry-over from other donors' samples. The chain's CDR3 is CASSHVEAPNQPQHF.